The 17 T cell receptor beta chains presented below share a single source sample, sequenced in a study of cytomegalovirus exposure and HLA in healthy donors. TCRdb's copy holds only in-frame clones and misses some; the assay was immunoSEQ multiplex PCR. The table shows approximately 150,000 clones, with roughly 86% occurring only once. The specimen sequenced was PBMCs. The source is a young man in good health and CMV-seropositive.

This clone was seen a handful of times. V is TRBV2 and J is TRBJ1-1; unclear D gene. Deletions cut 6 bases from V and 0 bases from J, with 8 bases between. CDR3 length: 13 residues. Germline V gene data show CDR1 as SNHLY and CDR2 as FYNNEI. The CDR3 DNA sequence: TGTGCCAGCAGGCGTGACATGAACACTGAAGCTTTCTTT. Residues: CASRRDMNTEAFF.

The chain uses TRBV6-5 and TRBJ1-1, with D maybe TRBD1 (6 bases). The CDR3 is 14 amino acids. Trimming left V 10 bases short and J 0 bases short, with 15 bases between. CDR1 MNHEY and CDR2 SVGAGI come from the germline V gene. In DNA form, the CDR3 reads TGTGCCACCCGCCGGGACAACATGAACACTGAAGCTTTCTTT. It yields the protein CATRRDNMNTEAFF.

This clone appeared once. V gene TRBV2 combines with J gene TRBJ2-4, with a weak D call TRBD2 (7 bases). Germline CDR1 SNHLY, CDR2 FYNNEI. The length of the CDR3 is 15 residues. Deletions cut 6 bases from V and 3 bases from J, with 15 bases between. The CDR3 protein is CASRGGGLVKNIQYF. In DNA, the CDR3 is TGTGCCAGCAGGGGAGGGGGATTGGTCAAAAACATTCAGTACTTC.

V gene TRBV28 combines with J gene TRBJ2-7; D remains ambiguous. Between the trimmed V and J ends, which lost 8 bases and 10 bases, there was a span of 9 bases. CDR1 MDHEN and CDR2 SYDVKM come from the germline V gene. This CDR3 region has 9 residues. The CDR3 sequence is CASGRSQYF. The CDR3 nucleotides are TGTGCCAGCGGTCGGTCTCAGTACTTC.

The chain recombines TRBV6-6 with TRBJ1-4; D ambiguous. Germline V gene sequence: CDR1 MNHNY, CDR2 SVGAGI (reference sequence). Trimming took off 6 bases at V and 3 bases at J, with 11 bases between the two ends. CDR3 length: 14 residues. This CDR3 is CASRVSVSNEKLFF. CDR3 bases: TGTGCCAGCAGAGTCAGTGTTTCTAATGAAAAACTGTTTTTT.

The genes are TRBV9 and TRBJ2-7; 10 positions agree with TRBD2. The trim removed 4 bases at V and 4 bases at J, leaving 5 bases unmatched. The CDR3 is 14 amino acids. Looked up from germline, CDR1 is SGDLS and CDR2 is YYNGEE. CDR3 sequence: CASSPRTSGYEQYF. In DNA form, the CDR3 reads TGTGCCAGCAGCCCCCGGACTAGCGGATACGAGCAGTACTTC.

The gene calls are TRBV2 and TRBJ2-4; weak D call: TRBD2 (6 bases). CDR3 length: 13 amino acids. Trimming pared 1 base from V and 7 bases from J, leaving 8 bases between. Germline V gives CDR1 SNHLY, CDR2 FYNNEI. CDR3 bases: TGTGCCAGCAGTGAAGGGGGGGAGAACATTCAGTACTTC. Protein: CASSEGGENIQYF.

The rearrangement joins TRBV11-1 to TRBJ2-7; 8 bases are a match to TRBD1. J was trimmed by 5 bases and V by 4 bases; bases with no gene match: 10. The length of the CDR3 is 15 residues. Germline V gene lookup returns CDR1 SGHAT and CDR2 FQDESV (reference sequence). The CDR3 sequence: CASSSPDRERHEQYF. CDR3 sequence (DNA): TGTGCCAGCAGCTCCCCGGACAGGGAGAGACACGAGCAGTACTTC.

The CDR3 DNA follows: TGTGCCATCAACGGACTTACTTACAATGAGCAGTTCTTC. This sequence encodes CAINGLTYNEQFF. This sequence joins TRBV10-3 and TRBJ2-1, with D possibly being TRBD2 (5 bases). V lost 7 bases, J lost 4 bases, and 11 bases lay in between. The CDR3 is 13 residues long. Per the germline V gene, CDR1 is ENHRY and CDR2 is SYGVKD.

In DNA, the CDR3 is TGTGCCAGCAGTTTAACCTTTTTCGGGGGACTGGACAATGAGCAGTTCTTC. It codes for CASSLTFFGGLDNEQFF. The chain is built from TRBV28 and TRBJ2-1; possibly TRBD2 for D (6 bases). The V end lost 2 bases, the J end lost 5 bases, and 19 bases lay between the germline ends. The CDR3 has 17 amino acids. Germline V gene sequence: CDR1 MDHEN, CDR2 SYDVKM. The full variable domain, completed using reference TRBV28 and TRBJ2-1, is DVKVTQSSRYLVKRTGEKVFLECVQDMDHENMFWYRQDPGLGLRLIYFSYDVKMKEKGDIPEGYSVSREKKERFSLILESASTNQTSMYLCASSLTFFGGLDNEQFFGPGTRLTVL.

The chain is built from TRBV10-3 and TRBJ1-5, with D unresolved. V dropped 10 bases and J dropped 2 bases, with 24 bases sitting between them. The CDR3 consists of 17 residues. Germline CDR1 is ENHRY and CDR2 is SYGVKD. The chain's CDR3 is CATLSRPPDSGNQPQHF. In DNA form, the CDR3 reads TGTGCCACCCTCTCCCGACCTCCGGATAGCGGCAATCAGCCCCAGCATTTT.

V gene TRBV7-6 combines with J gene TRBJ1-1; the D gene is possibly TRBD1 (5 bases). Germline CDR1 is SGHVS and CDR2 is FNYEAQ. V was cut by 5 bases and J by 6 bases, with 19 bases left in between. This CDR3 contains 15 residues. This CDR3 is CASSTGSGGKPEAFF. In DNA, the CDR3 is TGTGCCAGCAGCACCGGCAGCGGGGGAAAACCTGAAGCTTTCTTT.

J is TRBJ1-5 and V is TRBV10-3; 7 bases match TRBD1. This CDR3 has 14 residues. Losses at the gene ends were 8 bases for V and 5 bases for J; bases not matched to a gene: 9. Per germline, CDR1 ENHRY and CDR2 SYGVKD. CDR3 DNA sequence: TGTGCCATCCAGGCCCACAGGGGAGATCAGCCCCAGCATTTT. The encoded protein is CAIQAHRGDQPQHF.

In this sample, this clone turned up once. The chain combines TRBV4-2 with TRBJ2-3; tentative D call: TRBD2 (6 bases). The germline gives CDR1 LGHNA, CDR2 YNFKEQ. V lost 2 bases to trimming and J lost 6 bases, with 12 bases between them. CDR3 size: 14 residues. CDR3 sequence: CASSQIAAPDTQYF. CDR3 in DNA: TGTGCCAGCAGCCAAATAGCGGCCCCGGATACGCAGTATTTT.

The V gene is TRBV9, the J gene TRBJ1-2, with D tentatively TRBD1 (5 bases). Germline V lookup: CDR1 SGDLS, CDR2 YYNGEE. With 1 base removed from V and 0 bases from J, the gap between germline ends came to 7 bases. The CDR3 totals 14 residues. CDR3 nucleotide sequence: TGTGCCAGCAGCGTACCAGGGACTAACTATGGCTACACCTTC. Residues: CASSVPGTNYGYTF.

The CDR3 DNA sequence: TGTGCCAGCAGTATAACGGGAGAGTCCCACGAGCAGTACTTC. It specifies CASSITGESHEQYF. The gene calls are TRBV27 and TRBJ2-7, with a possible D match to TRBD2 (6 bases). Trimming stripped 5 bases from V and 5 bases from J, with 16 bases between. Germline V CDR1 and CDR2: MNHEY, SMNVEV (reference sequence). The length of the CDR3 is 14 residues.

The chain has TRBV5-1 and TRBJ2-1; D call uncertain. Trimming cost V 0 bases and J 8 bases, with 12 bases left between them. Germline assignment: CDR1 SGHRS and CDR2 YFSETQ. This CDR3 has 14 amino acids. CDR3: CASSLGLAAYEQFF. CDR3 nucleotides: TGCGCCAGCAGCTTGGGGTTAGCTGCTTATGAGCAGTTCTTC.